One and the same sample provided the 24 T cell receptor beta chains below, sequenced in a study of CD8+ T cells in alopecia areata. The treatment denotes: oral pan-JAK inhibitor, 5-10 mg twice daily. RNA, once extracted, was reverse transcribed into cDNA for use as the sequencing template. TCRdb's table, derived via immunoSEQ multiplex PCR, lists solely in-frame clones and lacks some. The profile shows a few hundred thousand clones, 60% of them singletons. Specimen: CD4+ T cells sorted from blood, collected at week 52, from a patient treated with tofacitinib. The source is a human donor with alopecia areata.

The J gene is TRBJ2-1, the V gene TRBV27; no definite D call. CDR1 MNHEY and CDR2 SMNVEV come from the germline V gene (reference sequence). The CDR3 spans 16 residues. V was trimmed by 5 bases and J by 0 bases, leaving 14 bases between them. In DNA, the CDR3 is TGTGCCAGCAGTACCCCTACACGAAGCTCCTACAATGAGCAGTTCTTC. This translates into CASSTPTRSSYNEQFF.

This clone occurred once. The chain uses TRBV5-4 and TRBJ1-1; D is undetermined. CDR3 size: 13 residues. V lost 0 bases and J lost 0, with 3 bases in between. The germline V gene encodes CDR1 SGHNT and CDR2 YYREEE (reference sequence). The CDR3 region is CASSLAVNTEAFF. The DNA of the CDR3 is TGTGCCAGCAGCTTGGCAGTGAACACTGAAGCTTTCTTT. The complete variable domain, with remaining parts taken from reference TRBV5-4 and TRBJ1-1, reads ETGVTQSPTHLIKTRGQQVTLRCSSQSGHNTVSWYQQALGQGPQFIFQYYREEENGRGNFPPRFSGLQFPNYSSELNVNALELDDSALYLCASSLAVNTEAFFGQGTRLTVV.

The rearrangement uses TRBV7-2 and TRBJ2-7, with 7 bases that match TRBD1. The CDR3 sequence is 16 residues long. The J segment lost 3 bases and the V segment lost 0 bases, leaving 8 bases of the junction unmatched. Germline CDR1 is SGHTA and CDR2 is FQGNSA. DNA of the CDR3: TGTGCCAGCAGCTTAGCCCTAAGGACAGGTGACTACGAGCAGTACTTC. The encoded protein is CASSLALRTGDYEQYF.

In its sample, this clone was seen a few times. The V and J genes are TRBV9 and TRBJ2-2; D is tentatively TRBD1 or TRBD2 (6 bases each). The CDR3 is made up of 15 amino acids. CDR1 and CDR2 from the germline V gene are SGDLS and YYNGEE. Trimming left V 5 bases short and J 6 bases short, with 17 bases between. The DNA for the CDR3 is TGTGCCAGCAGTCCCATGGGGGGCGCGTCCGGGGAGCTGTTTTTT. This sequence encodes CASSPMGGASGELFF.

The chain employs TRBV4-3 and TRBJ2-3; D may be TRBD2 (6 bases). V lost 0 bases to trimming and J lost 5 bases, with 6 bases between them. CDR1 LGHNA and CDR2 YSLEER come from the germline V gene. This CDR3 region has 13 residues. The CDR3 region is CASSQEGGDTQYF. The CDR3, as DNA: TGCGCCAGCAGCCAAGAGGGAGGAGATACGCAGTATTTT.

This clone was seen only a few times. This sequence joins TRBV19 and TRBJ2-7, with D possibly TRBD1 on 6 matching bases. This CDR3 has 15 amino acids. Germline V gives CDR1 LNHDA, CDR2 SQIVND (reference sequence). V was pared by 6 bases and J by 2 bases, with 17 bases between. The CDR3 sequence: CASRRLDRPTYEQYF. CDR3 nucleotide sequence: TGTGCCAGTAGGAGACTCGACAGGCCGACCTACGAGCAGTACTTC. The full variable domain, with the rest looked up from reference TRBV19 and TRBJ2-7, is DGGITQSPKYLFRKEGQNVTLSCEQNLNHDAMYWYRQDPGQGLRLIYYSQIVNDFQKGDIAEGYSVSREKKESFPLTVTSAQKNPTAFYLCASRRLDRPTYEQYFGPGTRLTVT.

In this sample, this clone turned up a few times. The genes are TRBV7-2 and TRBJ1-2; possible D gene TRBD1, 5 bases. V gave up 2 bases and J gave up 7 bases, with 11 bases separating them. This CDR3 spans 13 amino acids. CDR1 and CDR2 from the germline V gene are SGHTA and FQGNSA. CDR3 region: CASSLTGPAGYTF. CDR3 DNA sequence: TGTGCCAGCAGCTTAACGGGGCCGGCTGGCTACACCTTC.

This clone has just a few counts. The chain combines TRBV4-3 with TRBJ2-5; D is tentatively TRBD1 or TRBD2 (5 bases each). CDR1 and CDR2 (germline): LGHNA, YSLEER. The CDR3 has 14 amino acids. The V end was cut by 0 bases, the J end by 3 bases, with 8 bases between. The CDR3 DNA sequence: TGCGCCAGCAGCCAAGATTGGGGGAAAGAGACCCAGTACTTC. Translation gives CASSQDWGKETQYF.

This clone occurred a few times. V usage is TRBV29-1 and J usage is TRBJ2-3; D ambiguous. Germline V lookup: CDR1 SQVTM, CDR2 ANQGSEA. Trimming removed 4 bases from V and 1 base from J, with 15 bases in between. The CDR3 extends over 15 amino acids. The CDR3 here is CSVGQQYPGTDTQYF. CDR3 DNA: TGCAGCGTTGGTCAGCAGTACCCAGGCACAGATACGCAGTATTTT.

V usage is TRBV27 and J usage is TRBJ2-1, with a possible D match to TRBD2 (6 bases). The CDR3 runs 13 residues. V lost 3 bases and J lost 7, with 10 bases in between. The V gene's germline CDR1 is MNHEY and CDR2 SMNVEV (reference sequence). The CDR3 sequence: CASSFWGENEQFF. CDR3 DNA: TGTGCCAGCAGTTTCTGGGGGGAGAATGAGCAGTTCTTC.

In its sample, this clone was seen once. The chain uses TRBV5-1 and TRBJ1-6; TRBD1 matches 7 bases. CDR3 size: 15 residues. V shed 3 bases, J shed 7 bases, and the junction held 7 bases outside the gene matches. Germline V gives CDR1 SGHRS, CDR2 YFSETQ. In DNA, the CDR3 is TGCGCCAGCAGCTCGCAGGGGGTTACCAATTCACCCCTCCACTTT. Translated: CASSSQGVTNSPLHF.

This rearrangement joins TRBV9 to TRBJ1-1, with D uncertain. V was shortened by 0 bases and J by 5 bases, with 17 bases between the two germline ends. Germline CDR1 SGDLS, CDR2 YYNGEE. This CDR3 contains 16 residues. CDR3 in amino acids: CASSVASHRVLTEAFF. DNA for the CDR3: TGTGCCAGCAGCGTAGCCTCTCATCGAGTTTTGACTGAAGCTTTCTTT.

As concerns this clone: This specimen includes other DNA sequences encoding the same CDR3. The gene calls are TRBV30 and TRBJ2-1, with D perhaps TRBD2 (5 bases). From germline, CDR1 is GTSNPN and CDR2 SVGIG (reference sequence). The germline V and J ends were trimmed by 4 bases and 0 bases, with 7 bases remaining between them. The CDR3 covers 13 residues. The CDR3 nucleotides read TGTGCCTGGACGGGGAGCTCCTACAATGAGCAGTTCTTC. This codes for CAWTGSSYNEQFF. Together with reference TRBV30 and TRBJ2-1, the CDR3 gives the full variable domain: SQTIHQWPATLVQPVGSPLSLECTVEGTSNPNLYWYRQAAGRGLQLLFYSVGIGQISSEVPQNLSASRPQDRQFILSSKKLLLSDSGFYLCAWTGSSYNEQFFGPGTRLTVL.

V and J are TRBV18 and TRBJ1-2; no clear D gene. Germline-derived CDR1 and CDR2 are KGHSH and LQKENI. The CDR3 has 14 amino acids. The V end was cut by 4 bases, the J end by 3 bases, with 12 bases between. CDR3 sequence: CASSLGSGYYGYTF. Written as DNA, the CDR3 is TGTGCCAGCTCACTGGGGTCTGGCTACTATGGCTACACCTTC. Drawing the rest from reference TRBV18 and TRBJ1-2, the complete variable domain is NAGVMQNPRHLVRRRGQEARLRCSPMKGHSHVYWYRQLPEEGLKFMVYLQKENIIDESGMPKERFSAEFPKEGPSILRIQQVVRGDSAAYFCASSLGSGYYGYTFGSGTRLTVV.

This chain links TRBV6-5 with TRBJ1-4, with D possibly TRBD1 on 5 matching bases. The CDR3 is 15 residues long. Trimming stripped 0 bases from V and 4 bases from J, with 9 bases between. Germline V gene data show CDR1 as MNHEY and CDR2 as SVGAGI. In DNA form, the CDR3 reads TGTGCCAGCAGTTACTCGCGGGGGTTTAATGAAAAACTGTTTTTT. It codes for CASSYSRGFNEKLFF.

The table lists this clone with a count of one. V and J are TRBV25-1 and TRBJ2-6; D unresolved. Trimming cost V 2 bases and J 1 base, with 9 bases left between them. Germline V CDR1 and CDR2: MGHDK, SYGVNS. This CDR3 comprises 16 residues. This CDR3 is CASSEGSDSGANVLTF. CDR3 sequence (DNA): TGTGCCAGCAGTGAAGGCAGCGATTCTGGGGCCAACGTCCTGACTTTC. The variable domain in full, with the rest retrieved from reference TRBV25-1 and TRBJ2-6, is EADIYQTPRYLVIGTGKKITLECSQTMGHDKMYWYQQDPGMELHLIHYSYGVNSTEKGDLSSESTVSRIRTEHFPLTLESARPSHTSQYLCASSEGSDSGANVLTFGAGSRLTVL.

The gene calls are TRBV6-5 and TRBJ2-5; TRBD1 might be the D (6 bases). V lost 2 bases and J lost 4, with 11 bases in between. Germline V gene lookup returns CDR1 MNHEY and CDR2 SVGAGI. This CDR3 is 14 amino acids long. CDR3 DNA: TGTGCCAGCAGTTACGGACAGCCTAGAGAGACCCAGTACTTC. Encoded protein: CASSYGQPRETQYF.

This clone was seen a few times. V usage is TRBV7-9 and J usage is TRBJ2-6; D unresolved. V was clipped by 5 bases and J by 2 bases, with 10 bases between them. The germline CDR1 and CDR2 sequences are SEHNR and FQNEAQ (reference sequence). The CDR3 spans 15 residues. CDR3 in DNA: TGTGCCAGCAGCACAAAAGGAACTGGGGCCAACGTCCTGACTTTC. It translates to CASSTKGTGANVLTF.

In this sample, this clone turned up a few times. The chain couples TRBV10-1 to TRBJ2-3; possible D gene TRBD2, 6 bases. The germline gives CDR1 WNHNN, CDR2 SYGVQD (reference sequence). Trimming stripped 2 bases from V and 3 bases from J, with 15 bases between. This CDR3 is built from 16 residues. CDR3 in DNA: TGCGCCAGCAGTGAGACACCGGGAGCAGAGACAGATACGCAGTATTTT. It translates to CASSETPGAETDTQYF.

In its sample, this clone was seen once. This chain uses TRBV7-8 with TRBJ2-4, with 8 positions matching TRBD1. J gave up 0 bases and V 2 bases, and 6 bases lay outside the gene matches. The CDR3 loop spans 17 amino acids. Germline loops: CDR1 SGHVS, CDR2 FQNEAQ. The CDR3 protein is CASSLYGTGVAKNIQYF. The CDR3 nucleotides are TGTGCCAGCAGCTTATACGGGACAGGAGTAGCCAAAAACATTCAGTACTTC.

V gene TRBV5-1 combines with J gene TRBJ1-2; D ambiguous. Trimming shortened V by 0 bases and J by 0 bases, and 6 bases separated the two germline ends. The CDR3 has 14 amino acids. The germline gives CDR1 SGHRS, CDR2 YFSETQ. CDR3 residues: CASSLAETNYGYTF. The CDR3 nucleotides read TGCGCCAGCAGCTTGGCAGAAACTAACTATGGCTACACCTTC.

The J gene is TRBJ2-7, the V gene TRBV9; a weak D match, TRBD1 (7 bases). Between the trimmed V and J ends, which lost 4 bases and 4 bases, there was a span of 18 bases. Germline CDR1 SGDLS, CDR2 YYNGEE. This CDR3 region has 15 residues. In DNA form, the CDR3 reads TGTGCCAGCAGCCCTGGGGGGACAGTGTCGTACGAGCAGTACTTC. Encoded protein: CASSPGGTVSYEQYF.

J is TRBJ1-3 and V is TRBV29-1; weak D call: TRBD1 (6 bases). This CDR3 has 12 amino acids. V was clipped by 7 bases and J by 8 bases, with 15 bases between them. CDR1 and CDR2 from the germline V gene are SQVTM and ANQGSEA. The CDR3 here is CSGATRGDTIYF. CDR3 DNA: TGCAGCGGAGCCACCAGGGGAGACACCATATATTTT. Full variable domain (outside the CDR3, taken from reference TRBV29-1 and TRBJ1-3): SAVISQKPSRDICQRGTSLTIQCQVDSQVTMMFWYRQQPGQSLTLIATANQGSEATYESGFVIDKFPISRPNLTFSTLTVSNMSPEDSSIYLCSGATRGDTIYFGEGSWLTVV.

As DNA, the CDR3 is TGTGCCAGCAGCTTAGGGAGGGACAGGGGGACGCAGACCCAGTACTTC. Translated: CASSLGRDRGTQTQYF. The chain joins TRBV11-2 to TRBJ2-5, with 11 bases that match TRBD1. There are 16 residues in the CDR3. Germline CDR1 reads SGHAT; CDR2 reads FQNNGV. V shed 1 base and J 6 bases; nucleotides not matched to a gene: 7.